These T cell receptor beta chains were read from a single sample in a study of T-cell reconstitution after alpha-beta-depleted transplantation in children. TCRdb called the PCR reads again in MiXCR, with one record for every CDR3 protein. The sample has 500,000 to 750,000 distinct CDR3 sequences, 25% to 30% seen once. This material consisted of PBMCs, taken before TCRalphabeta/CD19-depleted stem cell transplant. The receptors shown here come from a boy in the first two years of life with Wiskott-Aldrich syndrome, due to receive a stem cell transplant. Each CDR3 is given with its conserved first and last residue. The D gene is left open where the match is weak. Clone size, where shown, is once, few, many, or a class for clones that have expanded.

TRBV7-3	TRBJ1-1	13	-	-	CASSHGRDTEAFF	TGTGCCAGCAGCCACGGGCGGGACACTGAAGCTTTCTTT
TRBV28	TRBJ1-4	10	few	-	CATWGEKLFF	TGTGCCACCTGGGGGGAAAAACTGTTTTTT
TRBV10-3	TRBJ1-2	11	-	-	CAIGDGYGYTF	TGTGCCATCGGGGACGGCTATGGCTACACCTTC
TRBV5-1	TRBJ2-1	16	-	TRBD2	CASSLVWGRAPNEQFF	TGCGCCAGCAGCTTGGTCTGGGGGAGGGCCCCGAATGAGCAGTTCTTC
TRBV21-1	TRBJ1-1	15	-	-	CARTSEGGNRTEAFF	TGTGCCAGGACTTCAGAGGGGGGCAATAGGACTGAAGCTTTCTTT
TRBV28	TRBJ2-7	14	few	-	CASSPLTATYEQYF	TGTGCCAGCAGCCCCCTGACAGCTACCTACGAGCAGTACTTC
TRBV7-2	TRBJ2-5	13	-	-	CASSLLILETQYF	TGTGCCAGCAGCTTACTTATCCTTGAGACCCAGTACTTC
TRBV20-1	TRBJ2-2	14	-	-	CSASRQRDTGELFF	TGCAGTGCTTCTAGACAAAGGGACACCGGGGAGCTGTTTTTT
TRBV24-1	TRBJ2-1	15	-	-	CATSDLQSPYNEQFF	TGTGCCACCAGTGATTTGCAAAGTCCATACAATGAGCAGTTCTTC
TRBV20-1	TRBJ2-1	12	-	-	CSARGEGVEQFF	TGCAGTGCTAGAGGGGAAGGGGTCGAGCAGTTCTTC
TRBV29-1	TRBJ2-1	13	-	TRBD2	CSVMGLADNEQFF	TGCAGCGTGATGGGACTAGCGGACAATGAGCAGTTCTTC
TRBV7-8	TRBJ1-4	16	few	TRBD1	CASSTGPGQHNEKLFF	TGTGCCAGCAGCACGGGCCCGGGACAGCATAATGAAAAACTGTTTTTT
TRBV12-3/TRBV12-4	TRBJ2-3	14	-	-	CASSFARPTDTQYF	TGTGCCAGCAGTTTCGCCAGGCCGACAGATACGCAGTATTTT
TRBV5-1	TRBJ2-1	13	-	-	CASRQRTYNEQFF	TGCGCCAGCAGGCAGCGGACCTACAATGAGCAGTTCTTC
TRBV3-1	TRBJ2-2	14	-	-	CASSPWDSRGELFF	TGTGCCAGCAGCCCCTGGGACTCACGGGGGGAGCTGTTTTTT
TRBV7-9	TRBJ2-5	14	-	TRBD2	CASSPWTRQETQYF	TGTGCCAGCAGCCCCTGGACTAGGCAAGAGACCCAGTACTTC
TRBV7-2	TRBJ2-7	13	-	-	CASSFGWNYEQYF	TGTGCCAGCAGCTTTGGTTGGAACTACGAGCAGTACTTC
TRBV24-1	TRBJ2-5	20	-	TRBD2	CATSDLLAASGDQEEETQYF	TGTGCCACCAGTGATTTGCTGGCGGCTAGCGGGGACCAAGAAGAAGAGACCCAGTACTTC
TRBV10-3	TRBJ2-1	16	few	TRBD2	CAISRSGTSENNEQFF	TGTGCCATCAGTAGATCCGGGACTAGCGAGAACAATGAGCAGTTCTTC
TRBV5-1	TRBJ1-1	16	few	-	CATSSGLRPADTEAFF	TGCGCCACTTCGAGCGGACTAAGGCCTGCTGACACTGAAGCTTTCTTT
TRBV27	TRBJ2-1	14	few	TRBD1	CASSSGQVRMKQFF	TGTGCCAGCAGCTCGGGACAGGTTAGAATGAAGCAGTTCTTC
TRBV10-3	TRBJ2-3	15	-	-	CATVREFLATDTQYF	TGTGCCACAGTCCGGGAGTTCTTGGCCACAGATACGCAGTATTTT
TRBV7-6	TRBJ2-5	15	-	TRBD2	CASSWASGRLETQYF	TGTGCCAGCAGCTGGGCTAGCGGGAGGTTAGAGACCCAGTACTTC
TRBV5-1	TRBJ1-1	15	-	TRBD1	CASSLGQGATAEAFF	TGCGCCAGCAGCTTGGGACAGGGGGCAACGGCTGAAGCTTTCTTT